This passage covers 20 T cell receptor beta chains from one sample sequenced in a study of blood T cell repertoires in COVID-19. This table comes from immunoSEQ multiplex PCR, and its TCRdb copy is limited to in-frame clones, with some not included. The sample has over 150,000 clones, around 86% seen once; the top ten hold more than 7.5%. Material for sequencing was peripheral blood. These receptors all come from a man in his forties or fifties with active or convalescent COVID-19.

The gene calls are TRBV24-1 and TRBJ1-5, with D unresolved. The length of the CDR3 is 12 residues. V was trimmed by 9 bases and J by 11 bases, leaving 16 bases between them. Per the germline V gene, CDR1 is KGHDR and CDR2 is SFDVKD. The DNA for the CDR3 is TGTGCCACCGGAGGACCGCACGGGGCCCAGCATTTT. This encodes CATGGPHGAQHF.

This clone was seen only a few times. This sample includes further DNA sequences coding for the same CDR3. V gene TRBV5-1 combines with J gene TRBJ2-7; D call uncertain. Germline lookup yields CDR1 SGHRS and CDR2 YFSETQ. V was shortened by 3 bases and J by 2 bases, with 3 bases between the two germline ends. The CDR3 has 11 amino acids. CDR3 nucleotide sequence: TGCGCCAGCAGCTCAGCCTACGAGCAGTACTTC. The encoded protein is CASSSAYEQYF.

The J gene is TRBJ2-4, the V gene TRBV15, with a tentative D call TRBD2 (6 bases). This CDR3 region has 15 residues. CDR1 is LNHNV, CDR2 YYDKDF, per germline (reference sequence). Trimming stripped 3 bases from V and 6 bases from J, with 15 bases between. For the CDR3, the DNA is TGTGCCACCAGCAGGGGGGGACCGGTCGCAAACATTCAGTACTTC. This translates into CATSRGGPVANIQYF. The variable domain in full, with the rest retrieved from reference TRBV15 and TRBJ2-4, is DAMVIQNPRYQVTQFGKPVTLSCSQTLNHNVMYWYQQKSSQAPKLLFHYYDKDFNNEADTPDNFQSRRPNTSFCFLDIRSPGLGDTAMYLCATSRGGPVANIQYFGAGTRLSVL.

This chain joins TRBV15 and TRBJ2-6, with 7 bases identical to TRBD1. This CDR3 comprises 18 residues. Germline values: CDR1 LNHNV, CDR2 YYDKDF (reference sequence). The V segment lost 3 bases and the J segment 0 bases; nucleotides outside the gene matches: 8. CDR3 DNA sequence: TGTGCCACCAGCAGCTCGACAGGGATATCCTCTGGGGCCAACGTCCTGACTTTC. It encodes CATSSSTGISSGANVLTF.

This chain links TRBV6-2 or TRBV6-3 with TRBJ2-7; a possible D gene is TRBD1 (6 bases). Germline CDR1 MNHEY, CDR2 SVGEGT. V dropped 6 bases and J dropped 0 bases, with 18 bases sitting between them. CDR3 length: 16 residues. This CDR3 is CASSNSRQANSYEQYF. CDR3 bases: TGTGCCAGCAGCAACTCCCGACAGGCAAACTCCTACGAGCAGTACTTC.

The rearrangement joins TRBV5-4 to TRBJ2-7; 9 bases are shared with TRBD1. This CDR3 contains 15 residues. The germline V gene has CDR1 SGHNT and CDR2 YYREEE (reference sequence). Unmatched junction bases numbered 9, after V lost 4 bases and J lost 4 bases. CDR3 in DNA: TGTGCCAGCAGCCCCCAACAGGGGGCTAAGTACGAGCAGTACTTC. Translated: CASSPQQGAKYEQYF.

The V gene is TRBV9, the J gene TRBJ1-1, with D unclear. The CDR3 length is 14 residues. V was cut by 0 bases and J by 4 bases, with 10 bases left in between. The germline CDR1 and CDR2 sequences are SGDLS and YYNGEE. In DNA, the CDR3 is TGTGCCAGCAGCGTAGCTGCCCTTAGCACTGAAGCTTTCTTT. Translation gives CASSVAALSTEAFF.

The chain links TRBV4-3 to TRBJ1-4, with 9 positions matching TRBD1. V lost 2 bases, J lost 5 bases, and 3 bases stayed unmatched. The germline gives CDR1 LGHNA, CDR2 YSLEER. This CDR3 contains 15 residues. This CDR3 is CASSQYGTGNEKLFF. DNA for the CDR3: TGCGCCAGCAGCCAATACGGGACAGGGAATGAAAAACTGTTTTTT.

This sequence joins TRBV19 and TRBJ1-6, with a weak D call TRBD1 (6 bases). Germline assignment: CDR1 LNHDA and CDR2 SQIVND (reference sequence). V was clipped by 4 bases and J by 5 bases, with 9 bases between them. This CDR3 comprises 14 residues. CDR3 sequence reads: CASSRAGDNSPLHF. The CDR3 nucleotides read TGTGCCAGTAGTAGGGCAGGGGATAATTCACCCCTCCACTTT.

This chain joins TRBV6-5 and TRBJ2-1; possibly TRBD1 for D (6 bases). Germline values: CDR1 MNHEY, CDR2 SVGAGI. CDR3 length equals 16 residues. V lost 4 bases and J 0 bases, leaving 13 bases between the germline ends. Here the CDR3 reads CASSFSGASSYNEQFF. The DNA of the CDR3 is TGTGCCAGCAGTTTCTCAGGGGCGAGCTCCTACAATGAGCAGTTCTTC.

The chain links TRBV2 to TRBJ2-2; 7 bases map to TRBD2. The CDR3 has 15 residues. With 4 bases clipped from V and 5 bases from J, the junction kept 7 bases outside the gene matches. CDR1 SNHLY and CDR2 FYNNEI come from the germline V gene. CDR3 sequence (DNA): TGTGCCAGCAGTGTGGACGGGAGGCGGACCGGGGAGCTGTTTTTT. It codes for CASSVDGRRTGELFF.

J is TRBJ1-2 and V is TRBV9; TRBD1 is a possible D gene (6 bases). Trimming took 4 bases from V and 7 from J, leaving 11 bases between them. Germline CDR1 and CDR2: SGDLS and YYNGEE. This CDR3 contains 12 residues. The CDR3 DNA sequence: TGTGCCAGCAGCCAAGCAGGGGTTGGCTACACCTTC. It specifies CASSQAGVGYTF. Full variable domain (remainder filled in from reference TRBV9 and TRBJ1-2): DSGVTQTPKHLITATGQRVTLRCSPRSGDLSVYWYQQSLDQGLQFLIQYYNGEERAKGNILERFSAQQFPDLHSELNLSSLELGDSALYFCASSQAGVGYTFGSGTRLTVV.

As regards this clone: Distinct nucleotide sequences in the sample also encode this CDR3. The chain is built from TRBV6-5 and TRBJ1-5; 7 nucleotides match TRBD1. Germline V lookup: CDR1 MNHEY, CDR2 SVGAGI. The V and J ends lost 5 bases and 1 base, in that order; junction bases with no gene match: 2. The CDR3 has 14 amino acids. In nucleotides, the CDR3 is TGTGCCAGCAGTAGGGGACAGAGCAATCAGCCCCAGCATTTT. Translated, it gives CASSRGQSNQPQHF.

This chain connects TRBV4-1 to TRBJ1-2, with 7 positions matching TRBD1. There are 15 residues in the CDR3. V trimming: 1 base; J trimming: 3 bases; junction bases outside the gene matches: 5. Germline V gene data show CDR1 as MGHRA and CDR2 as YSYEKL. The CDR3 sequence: CASSQGQGADYGYTF. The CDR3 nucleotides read TGCGCCAGCAGCCAAGGACAGGGCGCGGACTATGGCTACACCTTC.

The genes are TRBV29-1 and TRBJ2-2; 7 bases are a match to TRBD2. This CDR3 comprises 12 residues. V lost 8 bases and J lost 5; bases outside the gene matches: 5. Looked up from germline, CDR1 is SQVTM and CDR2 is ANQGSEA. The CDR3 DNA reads TGCAGCCCCACAGCGGGGACCGGGGAGCTGTTTTTT. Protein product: CSPTAGTGELFF.

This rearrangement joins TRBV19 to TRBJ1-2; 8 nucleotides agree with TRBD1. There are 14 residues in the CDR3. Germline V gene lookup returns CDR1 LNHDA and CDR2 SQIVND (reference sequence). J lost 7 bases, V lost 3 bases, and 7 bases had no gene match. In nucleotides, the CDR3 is TGTGCCAGTAGTATTGGGTCAGGGGGCCGTGGCTACACCTTC. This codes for CASSIGSGGRGYTF.

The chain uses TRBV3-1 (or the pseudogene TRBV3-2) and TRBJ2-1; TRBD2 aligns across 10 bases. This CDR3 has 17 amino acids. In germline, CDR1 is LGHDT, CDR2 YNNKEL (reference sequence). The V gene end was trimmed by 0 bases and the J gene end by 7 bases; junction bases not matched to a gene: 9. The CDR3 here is CASSQDFQGLAFNEQFF. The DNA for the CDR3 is TGTGCCAGCAGCCAAGACTTTCAGGGACTAGCGTTTAATGAGCAGTTCTTC.

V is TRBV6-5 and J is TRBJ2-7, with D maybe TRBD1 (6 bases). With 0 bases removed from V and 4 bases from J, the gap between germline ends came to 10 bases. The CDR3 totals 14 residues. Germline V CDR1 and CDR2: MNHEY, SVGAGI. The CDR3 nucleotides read TGTGCCAGCAGTTACTCGAACAGGGAATACGAGCAGTACTTC. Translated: CASSYSNREYEQYF.

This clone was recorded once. DNA of the CDR3: TGTGCCAGCAGCAGGACAGGGGTTACTGAAGCTTTCTTT. Encoded protein: CASSRTGVTEAFF. The gene calls are TRBV11-3 and TRBJ1-1; 9 bases map to TRBD1. J was trimmed by 5 bases and V by 5 bases; bases with no gene match: 3. The CDR3 runs to 13 residues. Germline values: CDR1 SGHNT, CDR2 YENEEA.

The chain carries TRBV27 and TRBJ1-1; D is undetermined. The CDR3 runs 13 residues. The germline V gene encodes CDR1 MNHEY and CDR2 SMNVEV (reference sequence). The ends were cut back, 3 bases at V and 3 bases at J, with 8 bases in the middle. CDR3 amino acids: CASSFLGDTEAFF. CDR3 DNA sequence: TGTGCCAGCAGTTTCCTAGGTGACACTGAAGCTTTCTTT.